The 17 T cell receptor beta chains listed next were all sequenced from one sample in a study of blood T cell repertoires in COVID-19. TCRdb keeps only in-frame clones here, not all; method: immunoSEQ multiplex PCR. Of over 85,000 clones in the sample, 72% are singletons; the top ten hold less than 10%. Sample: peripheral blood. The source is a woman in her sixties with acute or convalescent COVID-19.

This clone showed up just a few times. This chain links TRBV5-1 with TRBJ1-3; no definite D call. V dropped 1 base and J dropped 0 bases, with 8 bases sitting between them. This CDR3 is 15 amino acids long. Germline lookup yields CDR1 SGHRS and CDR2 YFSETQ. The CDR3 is CASSLNAGSGNTIYF. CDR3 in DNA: TGCGCCAGCAGCTTGAACGCGGGCTCTGGAAACACCATATATTTT.

The CDR3 loop reads CASSPTTGVDYGYTF. In DNA, the CDR3 is TGCGCCAGCAGCCCAACGACAGGGGTTGACTATGGCTACACCTTC. V and J are TRBV4-1 and TRBJ1-2, with 8 bases matching TRBD1. With 4 bases clipped from V and 3 bases from J, the junction kept 7 bases outside the gene matches. The CDR3 sequence is 15 residues long. CDR1 is MGHRA and CDR2 is YSYEKL in the germline V gene.

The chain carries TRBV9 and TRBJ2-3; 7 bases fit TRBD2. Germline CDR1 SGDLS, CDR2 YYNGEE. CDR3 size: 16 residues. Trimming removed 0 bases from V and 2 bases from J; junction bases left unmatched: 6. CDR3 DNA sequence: TGTGCCAGCAGCGTAGTGGGAGCGGGGATCACAGATACGCAGTATTTT. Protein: CASSVVGAGITDTQYF. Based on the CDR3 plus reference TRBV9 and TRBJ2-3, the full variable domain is DSGVTQTPKHLITATGQRVTLRCSPRSGDLSVYWYQQSLDQGLQFLIQYYNGEERAKGNILERFSAQQFPDLHSELNLSSLELGDSALYFCASSVVGAGITDTQYFGPGTRLTVL.

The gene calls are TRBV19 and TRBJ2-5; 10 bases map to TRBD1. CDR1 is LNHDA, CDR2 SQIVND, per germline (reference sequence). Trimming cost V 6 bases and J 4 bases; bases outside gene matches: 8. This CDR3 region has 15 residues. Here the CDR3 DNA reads TGTGCCAGTAGGGACCCGGGACAGGGGACAGAGACCCAGTACTTC. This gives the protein CASRDPGQGTETQYF.

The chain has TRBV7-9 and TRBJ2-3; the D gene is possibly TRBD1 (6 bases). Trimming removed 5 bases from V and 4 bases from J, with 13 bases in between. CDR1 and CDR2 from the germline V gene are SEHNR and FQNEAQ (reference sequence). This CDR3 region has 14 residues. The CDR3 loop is CASSKIQGADTQYF. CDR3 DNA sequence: TGTGCCAGCAGCAAGATACAGGGAGCAGATACGCAGTATTTT.

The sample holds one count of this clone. CDR3 region: CASSPEGNTIYF. As DNA, the CDR3 is TGCGCCAGCAGTCCAGAAGGAAACACCATATATTTT. This rearrangement joins TRBV5-1 to TRBJ1-3; D unresolved. The CDR3 totals 12 residues. Trimming took off 5 bases at V and 4 bases at J, with 7 bases between the two ends. CDR1 and CDR2 from the germline V gene are SGHRS and YFSETQ.

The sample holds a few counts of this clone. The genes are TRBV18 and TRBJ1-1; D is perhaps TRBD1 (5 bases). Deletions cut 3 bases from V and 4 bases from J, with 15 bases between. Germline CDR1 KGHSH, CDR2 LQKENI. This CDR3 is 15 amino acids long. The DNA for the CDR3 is TGTGCCAGCTCACCTAGCGCGGGAGGGACCACTGAAGCTTTCTTT. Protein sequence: CASSPSAGGTTEAFF.

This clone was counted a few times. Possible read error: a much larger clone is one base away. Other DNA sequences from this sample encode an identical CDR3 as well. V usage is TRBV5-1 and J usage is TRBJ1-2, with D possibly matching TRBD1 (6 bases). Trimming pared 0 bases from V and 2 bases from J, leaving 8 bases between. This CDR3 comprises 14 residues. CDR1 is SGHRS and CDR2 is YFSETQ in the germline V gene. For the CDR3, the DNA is TGCGCCAGCAGCTTGGGGGGGCAGAACTATGGCTACACCTTC. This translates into CASSLGGQNYGYTF.

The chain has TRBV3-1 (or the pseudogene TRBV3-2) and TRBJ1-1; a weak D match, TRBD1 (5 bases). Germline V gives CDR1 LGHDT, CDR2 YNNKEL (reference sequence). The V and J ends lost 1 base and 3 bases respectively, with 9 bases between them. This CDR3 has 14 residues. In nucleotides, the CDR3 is TGTGCCAGCAGCCAAGCAGGGCTTCACACTGAAGCTTTCTTT. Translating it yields CASSQAGLHTEAFF.

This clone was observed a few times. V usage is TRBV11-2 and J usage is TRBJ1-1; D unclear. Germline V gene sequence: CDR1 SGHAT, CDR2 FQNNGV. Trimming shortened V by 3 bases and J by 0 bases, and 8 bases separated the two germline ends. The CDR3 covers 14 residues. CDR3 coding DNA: TGTGCCAGCAGCTTTCAGATACTGAACACTGAAGCTTTCTTT. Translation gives CASSFQILNTEAFF.

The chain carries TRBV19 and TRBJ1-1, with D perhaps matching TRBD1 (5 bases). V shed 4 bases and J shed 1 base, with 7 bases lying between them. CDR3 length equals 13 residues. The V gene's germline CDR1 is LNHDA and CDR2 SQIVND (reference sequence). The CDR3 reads CASSNDRNTEAFF. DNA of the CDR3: TGTGCCAGTAGTAACGACAGGAACACTGAAGCTTTCTTT.

CDR3 nucleotides: TGCGCCAGCAGGGAGGATGGCACTGAAGCTTTCTTT. Translation: CASREDGTEAFF. The chain recombines TRBV5-1 with TRBJ1-1; D is unclear. The germline V gene has CDR1 SGHRS and CDR2 YFSETQ. The CDR3 consists of 12 residues. V shed 5 bases and J shed 4 bases, with 9 bases lying between them.

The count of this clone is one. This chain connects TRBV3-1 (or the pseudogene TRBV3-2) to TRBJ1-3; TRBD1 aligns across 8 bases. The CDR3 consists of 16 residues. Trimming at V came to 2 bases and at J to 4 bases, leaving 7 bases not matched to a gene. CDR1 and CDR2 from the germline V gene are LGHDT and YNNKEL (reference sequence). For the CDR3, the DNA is TGTGCCAGCAGCCAAATCTACCGGGACAGGGGAAACACCATATATTTT. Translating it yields CASSQIYRDRGNTIYF.

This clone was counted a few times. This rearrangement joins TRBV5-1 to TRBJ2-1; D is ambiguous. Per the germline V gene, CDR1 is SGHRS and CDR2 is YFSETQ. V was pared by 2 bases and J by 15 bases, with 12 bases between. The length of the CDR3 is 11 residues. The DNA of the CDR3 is TGCGCCAGCAGCTTTGGAGAGGCTCGGTTCTTC. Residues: CASSFGEARFF. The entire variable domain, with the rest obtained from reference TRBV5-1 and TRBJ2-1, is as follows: KAGVTQTPRYLIKTRGQQVTLSCSPISGHRSVSWYQQTPGQGLQFLFEYFSETQRNKGNFPGRFSGRQFSNSRSEMNVSTLELGDSALYLCASSFGEARFFGPGTRLTVL.

The CDR3 DNA reads TGTGCCAGCAGTCAAACACAGGTTAATGGCTACACCTTC. It is translated as CASSQTQVNGYTF. The chain recombines TRBV2 with TRBJ1-2, with TRBD1 as a possible D gene (5 bases). V lost 5 bases and J 6 bases, leaving 13 bases between the germline ends. Germline CDR1 and CDR2: SNHLY and FYNNEI. This CDR3 region has 13 residues.

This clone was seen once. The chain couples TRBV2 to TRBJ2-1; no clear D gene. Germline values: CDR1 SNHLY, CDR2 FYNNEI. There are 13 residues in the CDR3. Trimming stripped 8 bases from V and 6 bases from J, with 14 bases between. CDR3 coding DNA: TGTGCCAGCCGTGGCGGCCGTCTCAATGAGCAGTTCTTC. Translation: CASRGGRLNEQFF. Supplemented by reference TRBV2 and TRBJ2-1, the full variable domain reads EPEVTQTPSHQVTQMGQEVILRCVPISNHLYFYWYRQILGQKVEFLVSFYNNEISEKSEIFDDQFSVERPDGSNFTLKIRSTKLEDSAMYFCASRGGRLNEQFFGPGTRLTVL.

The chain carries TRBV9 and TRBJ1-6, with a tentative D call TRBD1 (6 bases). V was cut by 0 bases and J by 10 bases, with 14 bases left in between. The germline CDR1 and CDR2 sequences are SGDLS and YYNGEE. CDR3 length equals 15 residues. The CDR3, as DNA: TGTGCCAGCAGCGTAGCCTCCCAGGGGACGTCACCCCTCCACTTT. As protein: CASSVASQGTSPLHF.